Included here is one T cell receptor (beta chain) sequence, with context. These data come from a study of blood T cells in healthy people across ages. V was pared by 0 bases and J by 9 bases, with 11 bases between. There are 13 residues in the CDR3. Sample-barcoded 5' priming and a J-beta primer mix drove a second PCR of 7 to 11 cycles. TCRdb analysed the 5' RACE reads with MiXCR anew, one entry per CDR3 protein. This table has approximately 790,000 distinct CDR3 sequences, 62% appearing once. Sequencing used blood. This TCR derives from a young man in good health. V and J are TRBV12-3 or TRBV12-4 and TRBJ1-1; D is unclear. In DNA form, the CDR3 reads TGTGCCAGCAGTTTAGCGTCAGGCCAGAAAGCTTTCTTT. This codes for CASSLASGQKAFF.